Reported below is one T cell receptor (beta chain). This sample was included in a study of control samples from healthy donors and cancer patients. The repertoire was sequenced with immunoSEQ multiplex PCR; TCRdb's copy has only in-frame clones and lacks some. Among 75,000 to 100,000 clones listed, 82% were seen once. The V gene's germline CDR1 is LNHDA and CDR2 SQIVND (reference sequence). The V and J ends lost 4 bases and 0 bases, in that order; junction bases with no gene match: 2. There are 14 residues in the CDR3. V is TRBV19 and J is TRBJ1-1, with 7 bases that match TRBD1. The sequencing sample was made of blood. The sequence derives from a man between 60 and 75 years old in good health. For the CDR3, the DNA is TGTGCCAGTAGTAAAACAGGGGTGAACACTGAAGCTTTCTTT. Translating gives CASSKTGVNTEAFF.